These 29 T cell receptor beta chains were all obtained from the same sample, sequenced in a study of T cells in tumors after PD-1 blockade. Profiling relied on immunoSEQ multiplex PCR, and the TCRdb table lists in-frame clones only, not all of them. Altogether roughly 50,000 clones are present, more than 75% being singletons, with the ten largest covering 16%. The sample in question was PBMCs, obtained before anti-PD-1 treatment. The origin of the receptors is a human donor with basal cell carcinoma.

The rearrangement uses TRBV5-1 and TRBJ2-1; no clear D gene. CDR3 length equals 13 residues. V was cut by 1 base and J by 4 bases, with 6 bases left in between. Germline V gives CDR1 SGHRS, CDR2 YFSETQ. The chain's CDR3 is CASSLSQYNEQFF. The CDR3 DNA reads TGCGCCAGCAGCTTGTCGCAGTACAATGAGCAGTTCTTC.

The CDR3 DNA reads TGTGCCAGCAGCGGGGAGGGGTACACCATATATTTT. Protein: CASSGEGYTIYF. The chain carries TRBV9 and TRBJ1-3, with a weak D call TRBD1 (5 bases). Germline CDR1 SGDLS, CDR2 YYNGEE. This CDR3 contains 12 residues. Trimming took 3 bases from V and 8 from J, leaving 9 bases between them.

This CDR3 reads CASSPRTGTSTEAFF. In nucleotides, the CDR3 is TGTGCCAGCAGTCCCCGGACAGGGACGAGCACTGAAGCTTTCTTT. This chain joins TRBV25-1 and TRBJ1-1; 8 positions match TRBD1. V gave up 5 bases and J gave up 4 bases; unmatched junction bases: 9. Germline CDR1 MGHDK, CDR2 SYGVNS. The CDR3 has 15 amino acids.

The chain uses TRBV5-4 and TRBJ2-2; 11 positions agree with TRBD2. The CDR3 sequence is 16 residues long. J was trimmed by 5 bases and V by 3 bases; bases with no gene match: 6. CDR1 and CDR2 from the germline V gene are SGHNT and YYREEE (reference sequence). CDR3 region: CASSSPGLAVTGELFF. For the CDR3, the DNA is TGTGCCAGCAGCTCGCCGGGACTAGCGGTTACCGGGGAGCTGTTTTTT.

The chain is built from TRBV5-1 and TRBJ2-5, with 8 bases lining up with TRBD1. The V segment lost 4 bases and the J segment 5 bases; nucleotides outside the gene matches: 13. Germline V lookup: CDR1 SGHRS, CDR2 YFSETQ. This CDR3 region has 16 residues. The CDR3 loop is CASSPGDRDRLETQYF. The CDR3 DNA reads TGCGCCAGCAGCCCCGGGGACCGGGACAGGCTGGAGACCCAGTACTTC.

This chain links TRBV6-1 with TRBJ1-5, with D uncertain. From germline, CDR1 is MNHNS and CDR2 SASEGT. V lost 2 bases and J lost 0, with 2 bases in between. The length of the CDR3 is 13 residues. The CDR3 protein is CASSEFSNQPQHF. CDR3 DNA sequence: TGTGCCAGCAGTGAATTTAGCAATCAGCCCCAGCATTTT.

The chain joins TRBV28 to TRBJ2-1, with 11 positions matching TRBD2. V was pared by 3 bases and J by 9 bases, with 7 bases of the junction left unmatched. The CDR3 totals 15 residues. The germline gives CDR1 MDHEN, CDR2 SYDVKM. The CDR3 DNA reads TGTGCCAGCAGTTTTGCGACTAGCGGGATTTTTGAGCAGTTCTTC. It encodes CASSFATSGIFEQFF.

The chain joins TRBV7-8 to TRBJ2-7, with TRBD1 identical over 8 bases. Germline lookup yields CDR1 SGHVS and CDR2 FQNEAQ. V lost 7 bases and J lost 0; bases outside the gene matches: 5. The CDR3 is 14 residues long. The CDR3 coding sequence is TGTGCCAGCACCACCGACAGGGGCTCCTACGAGCAGTACTTC. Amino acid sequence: CASTTDRGSYEQYF.

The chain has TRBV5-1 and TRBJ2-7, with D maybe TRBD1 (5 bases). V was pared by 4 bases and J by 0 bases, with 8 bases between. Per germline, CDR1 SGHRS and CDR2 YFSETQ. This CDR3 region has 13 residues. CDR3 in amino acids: CASSRGDSYEQYF. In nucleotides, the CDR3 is TGCGCCAGCAGCAGGGGCGACTCCTACGAGCAGTACTTC.

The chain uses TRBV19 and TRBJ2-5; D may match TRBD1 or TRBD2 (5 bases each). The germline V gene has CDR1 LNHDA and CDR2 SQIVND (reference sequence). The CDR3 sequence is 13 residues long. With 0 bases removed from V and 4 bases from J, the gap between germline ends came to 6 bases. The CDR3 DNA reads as TGTGCCAGTAGTATAGAGAGGGGAGAGACCCAGTACTTC. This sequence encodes CASSIERGETQYF.

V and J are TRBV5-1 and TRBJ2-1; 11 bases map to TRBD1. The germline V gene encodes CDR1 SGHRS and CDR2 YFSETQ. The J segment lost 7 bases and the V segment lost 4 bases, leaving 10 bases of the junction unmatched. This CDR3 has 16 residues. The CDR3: CASSPRGQGGWNEQFF. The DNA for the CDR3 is TGCGCCAGCAGCCCTCGGGGACAGGGGGGTTGGAATGAGCAGTTCTTC.

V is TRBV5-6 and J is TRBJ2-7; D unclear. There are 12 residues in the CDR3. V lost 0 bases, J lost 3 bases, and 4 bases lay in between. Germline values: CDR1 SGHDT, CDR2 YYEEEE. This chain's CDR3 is CASSLESYEQYF. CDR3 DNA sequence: TGTGCCAGCAGCTTGGAAAGCTACGAGCAGTACTTC.

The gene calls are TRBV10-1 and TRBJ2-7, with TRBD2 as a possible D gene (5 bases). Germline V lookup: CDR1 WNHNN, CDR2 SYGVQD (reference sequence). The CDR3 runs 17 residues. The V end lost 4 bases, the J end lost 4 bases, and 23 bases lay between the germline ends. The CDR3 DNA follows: TGCGCCAGCAGTGTTCCCCTGGCAAGCGGATCCTTATACGAGCAGTACTTC. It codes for CASSVPLASGSLYEQYF.

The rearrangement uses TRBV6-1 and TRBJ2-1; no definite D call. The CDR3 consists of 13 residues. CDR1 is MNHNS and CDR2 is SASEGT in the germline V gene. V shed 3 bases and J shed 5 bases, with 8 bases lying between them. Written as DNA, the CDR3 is TGTGCCAGCAGTGAGTTCCTACACAATGAGCAGTTCTTC. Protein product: CASSEFLHNEQFF.

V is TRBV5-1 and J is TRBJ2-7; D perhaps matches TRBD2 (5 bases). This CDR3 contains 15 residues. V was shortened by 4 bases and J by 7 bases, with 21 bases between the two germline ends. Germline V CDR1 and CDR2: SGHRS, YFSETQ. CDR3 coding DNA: TGCGCCAGCAGCCTGGAGGCGGGCCGCTCGGGAGAGCAGTACTTC. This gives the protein CASSLEAGRSGEQYF.

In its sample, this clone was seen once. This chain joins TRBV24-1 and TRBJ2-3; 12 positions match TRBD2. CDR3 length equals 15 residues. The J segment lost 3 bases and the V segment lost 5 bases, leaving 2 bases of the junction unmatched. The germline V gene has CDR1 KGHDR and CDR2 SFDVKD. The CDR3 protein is CATSVLAGGTDTQYF. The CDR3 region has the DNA TGTGCCACCAGTGTGCTAGCGGGAGGGACAGATACGCAGTATTTT.

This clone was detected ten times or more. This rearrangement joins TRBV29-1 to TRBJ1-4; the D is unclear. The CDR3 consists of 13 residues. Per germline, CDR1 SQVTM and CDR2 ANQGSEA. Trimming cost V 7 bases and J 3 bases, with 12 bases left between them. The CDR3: CSAAGISNEKLFF. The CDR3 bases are TGCAGCGCCGCGGGGATATCTAATGAAAAACTGTTTTTT.

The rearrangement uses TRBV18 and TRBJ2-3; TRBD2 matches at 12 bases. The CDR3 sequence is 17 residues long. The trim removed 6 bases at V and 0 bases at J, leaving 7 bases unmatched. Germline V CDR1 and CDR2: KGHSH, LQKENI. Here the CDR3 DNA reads TGTGCCAGCTCTCCGCTAGCGGGGGGGACTAGCACAGATACGCAGTATTTT. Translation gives CASSPLAGGTSTDTQYF.

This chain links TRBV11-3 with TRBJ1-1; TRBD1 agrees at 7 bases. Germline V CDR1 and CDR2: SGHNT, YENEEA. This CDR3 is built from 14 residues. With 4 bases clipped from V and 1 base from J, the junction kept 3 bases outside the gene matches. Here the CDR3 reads CASSSGGGNTEAFF. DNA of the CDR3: TGTGCCAGCAGCTCAGGGGGGGGGAACACTGAAGCTTTCTTT.

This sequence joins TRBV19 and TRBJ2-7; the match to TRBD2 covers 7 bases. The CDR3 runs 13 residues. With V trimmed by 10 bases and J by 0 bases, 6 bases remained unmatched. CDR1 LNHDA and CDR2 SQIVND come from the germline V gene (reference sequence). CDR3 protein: CATAASGSYEQYF. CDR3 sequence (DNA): TGTGCCACCGCTGCTAGCGGCTCCTACGAGCAGTACTTC.

CDR3 nucleotides: TGTGCCAGCACCCCCCGGTGGGGTGAGCAGTTCTTC. The encoded protein is CASTPRWGEQFF. This chain joins TRBV6-5 and TRBJ2-1, with D hard to call. V was pared by 7 bases and J by 9 bases, with 13 bases between. The CDR3 is 12 amino acids. Germline V gene lookup returns CDR1 MNHEY and CDR2 SVGAGI.

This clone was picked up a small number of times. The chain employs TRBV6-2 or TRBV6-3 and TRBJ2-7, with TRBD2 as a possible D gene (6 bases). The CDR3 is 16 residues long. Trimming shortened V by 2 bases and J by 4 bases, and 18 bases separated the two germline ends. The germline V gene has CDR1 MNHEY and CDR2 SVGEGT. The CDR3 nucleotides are TGTGCCAGCAGTTACCTTTTATCGACTAGTCCTTACGAGCAGTACTTC. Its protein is CASSYLLSTSPYEQYF.

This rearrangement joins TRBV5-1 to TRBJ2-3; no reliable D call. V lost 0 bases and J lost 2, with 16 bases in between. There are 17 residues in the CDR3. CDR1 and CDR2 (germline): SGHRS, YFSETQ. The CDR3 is CASSLGNTSPHTDTQYF. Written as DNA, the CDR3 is TGCGCCAGCAGCTTGGGGAATACTTCCCCACACACAGATACGCAGTATTTT.

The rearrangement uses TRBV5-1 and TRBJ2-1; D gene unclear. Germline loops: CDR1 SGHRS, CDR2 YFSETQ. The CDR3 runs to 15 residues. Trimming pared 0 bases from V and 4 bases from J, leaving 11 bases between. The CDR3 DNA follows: TGCGCCAGCAGCTTGGCGGGTCCGCCATACAATGAGCAGTTCTTC. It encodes CASSLAGPPYNEQFF.

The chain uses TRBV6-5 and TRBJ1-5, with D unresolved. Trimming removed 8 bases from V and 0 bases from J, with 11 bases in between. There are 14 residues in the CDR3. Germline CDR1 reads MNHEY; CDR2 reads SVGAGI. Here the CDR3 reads CASRSGNSNQPQHF. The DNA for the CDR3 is TGTGCCAGCCGGTCCGGTAATAGCAATCAGCCCCAGCATTTT.

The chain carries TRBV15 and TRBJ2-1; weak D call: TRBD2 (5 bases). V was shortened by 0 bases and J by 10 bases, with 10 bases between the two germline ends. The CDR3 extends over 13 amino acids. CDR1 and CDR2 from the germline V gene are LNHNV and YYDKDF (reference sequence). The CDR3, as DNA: TGTGCCACCAGCAGAGAGGTCGGGGTGGAGCAGTTCTTC. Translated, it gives CATSREVGVEQFF.

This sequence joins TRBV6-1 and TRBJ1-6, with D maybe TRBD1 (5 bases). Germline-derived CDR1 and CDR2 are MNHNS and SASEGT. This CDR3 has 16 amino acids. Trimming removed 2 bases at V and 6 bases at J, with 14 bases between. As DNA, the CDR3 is TGTGCCAGCAGTGAAATGGTTGGGCAGGGTAATTCACCCCTCCACTTT. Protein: CASSEMVGQGNSPLHF.

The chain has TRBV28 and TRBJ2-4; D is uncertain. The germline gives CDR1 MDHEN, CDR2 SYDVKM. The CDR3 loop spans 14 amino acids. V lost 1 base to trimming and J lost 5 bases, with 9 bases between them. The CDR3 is CASSLSNSQNIQYF. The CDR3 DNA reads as TGTGCCAGCAGTTTATCCAACAGCCAAAACATTCAGTACTTC.

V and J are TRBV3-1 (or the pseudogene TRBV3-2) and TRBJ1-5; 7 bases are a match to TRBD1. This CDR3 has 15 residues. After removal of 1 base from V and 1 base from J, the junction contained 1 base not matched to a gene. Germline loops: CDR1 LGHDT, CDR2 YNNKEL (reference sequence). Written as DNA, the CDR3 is TGTGCCAGCAGCCAAGGGGGACAGAGCAATCAGCCCCAGCATTTT. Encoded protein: CASSQGGQSNQPQHF.